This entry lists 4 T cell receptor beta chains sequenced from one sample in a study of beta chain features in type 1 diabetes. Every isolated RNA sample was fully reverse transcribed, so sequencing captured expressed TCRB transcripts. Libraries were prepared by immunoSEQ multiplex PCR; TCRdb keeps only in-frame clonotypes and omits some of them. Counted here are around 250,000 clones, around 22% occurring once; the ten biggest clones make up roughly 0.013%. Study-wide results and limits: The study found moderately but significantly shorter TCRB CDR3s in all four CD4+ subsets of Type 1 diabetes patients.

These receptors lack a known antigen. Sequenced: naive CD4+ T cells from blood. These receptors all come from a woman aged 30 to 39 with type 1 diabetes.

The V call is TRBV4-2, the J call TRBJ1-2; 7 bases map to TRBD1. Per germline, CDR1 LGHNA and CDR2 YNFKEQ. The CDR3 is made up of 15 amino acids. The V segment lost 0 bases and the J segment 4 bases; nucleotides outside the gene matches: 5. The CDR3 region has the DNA TGTGCCAGCAGCCAAGATTCGGGACAGATCTATGGCTACACCTTC. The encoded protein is CASSQDSGQIYGYTF.

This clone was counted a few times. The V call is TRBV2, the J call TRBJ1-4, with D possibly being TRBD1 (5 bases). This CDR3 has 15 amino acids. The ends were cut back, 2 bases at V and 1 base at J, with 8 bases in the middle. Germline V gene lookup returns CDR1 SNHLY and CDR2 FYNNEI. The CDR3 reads CASSERGKTNEKLFF. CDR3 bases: TGTGCCAGCAGTGAACGGGGGAAAACTAATGAAAAACTGTTTTTT.

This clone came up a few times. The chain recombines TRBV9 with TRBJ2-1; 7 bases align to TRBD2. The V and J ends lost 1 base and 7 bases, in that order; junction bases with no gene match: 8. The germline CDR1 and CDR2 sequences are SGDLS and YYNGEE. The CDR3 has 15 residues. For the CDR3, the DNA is TGTGCCAGCAGCGTATATGGCGCGGGAGCGAATGAGCAGTTCTTC. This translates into CASSVYGAGANEQFF.

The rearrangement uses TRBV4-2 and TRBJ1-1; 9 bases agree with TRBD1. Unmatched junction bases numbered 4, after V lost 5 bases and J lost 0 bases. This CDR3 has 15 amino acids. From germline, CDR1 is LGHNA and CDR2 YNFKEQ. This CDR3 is CASSAGTGLNTEAFF. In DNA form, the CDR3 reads TGTGCCAGCAGCGCCGGGACAGGGTTGAACACTGAAGCTTTCTTT.